This TCR beta chain was obtained from a study of response to subunit inactivated influenza vaccine. This clonotype came up a few times. TCRdb ran MiXCR on the RT-PCR reads and lists one entry per CDR3 protein. Of 750,000 to 850,000 distinct CDR3 sequences listed, under 20% are singletons. The V gene lost 2 bases and the J gene lost 0 bases, with 8 bases spanning the gap. Germline values: CDR1 DFQATT, CDR2 SNEGSKA (reference sequence). The CDR3 covers 15 residues. Sample: PBMCs from blood, taken roughly 5 days after vaccination. J is TRBJ2-6 and V is TRBV20-1; D unclear. The receptor's source is a man aged 45-65 years who received an inactivated influenza vaccine. CDR3 sequence reads: CSARLGNSGANVLTF. The CDR3 DNA follows: TGCAGTGCTAGATTGGGGAACTCTGGGGCCAACGTCCTGACTTTC.